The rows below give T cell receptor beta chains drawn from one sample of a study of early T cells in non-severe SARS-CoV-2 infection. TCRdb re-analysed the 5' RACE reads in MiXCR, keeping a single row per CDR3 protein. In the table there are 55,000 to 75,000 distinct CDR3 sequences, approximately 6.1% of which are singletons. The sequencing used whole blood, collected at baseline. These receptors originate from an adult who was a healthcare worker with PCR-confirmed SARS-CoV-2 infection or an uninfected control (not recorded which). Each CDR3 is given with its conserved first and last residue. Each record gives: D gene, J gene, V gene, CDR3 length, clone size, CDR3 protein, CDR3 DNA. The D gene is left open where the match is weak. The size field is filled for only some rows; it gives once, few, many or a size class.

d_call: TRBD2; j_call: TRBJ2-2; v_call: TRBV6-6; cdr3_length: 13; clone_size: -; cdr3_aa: CASQRDSTGELFF; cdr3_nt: TGTGCCAGCCAGCGGGATAGCACCGGGGAGCTGTTTTTT
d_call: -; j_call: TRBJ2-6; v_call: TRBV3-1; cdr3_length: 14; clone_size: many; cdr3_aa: CASSQHGGANVLTF; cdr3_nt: TGTGCCAGCAGCCAACACGGCGGGGCCAACGTCCTGACTTTC
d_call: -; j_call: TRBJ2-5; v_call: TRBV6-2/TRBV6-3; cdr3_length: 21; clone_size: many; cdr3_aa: CASSSDRGTIGASGRMKTQYF; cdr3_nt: TGTGCCAGCAGTTCGGACAGGGGGACCATTGGGGCTAGCGGGAGGATGAAGACCCAGTACTTC
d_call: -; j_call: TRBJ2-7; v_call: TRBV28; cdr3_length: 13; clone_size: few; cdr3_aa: CASRRIFGDEQYF; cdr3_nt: TGTGCCAGCAGGCGGATATTTGGCGACGAGCAGTACTTC
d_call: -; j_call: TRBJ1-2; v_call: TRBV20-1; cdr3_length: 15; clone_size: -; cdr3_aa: CSARVSLRGDYGYTF; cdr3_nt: TGCAGTGCTAGAGTATCGTTGCGCGGGGACTATGGCTACACCTTC
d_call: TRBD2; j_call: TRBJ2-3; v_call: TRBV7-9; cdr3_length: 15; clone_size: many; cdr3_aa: CASSVGTIRTDTQYF; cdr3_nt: TGTGCCAGCAGCGTTGGGACTATACGCACAGATACGCAGTATTTT
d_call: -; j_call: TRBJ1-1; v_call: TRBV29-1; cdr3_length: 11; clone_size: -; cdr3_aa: CSVEWASEAFF; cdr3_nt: TGCAGCGTTGAATGGGCTTCCGAAGCTTTCTTT
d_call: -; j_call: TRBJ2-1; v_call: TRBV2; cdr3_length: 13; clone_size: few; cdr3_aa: CASNRRDGHEQFF; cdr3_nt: TGTGCCAGCAACCGGAGGGATGGCCATGAGCAGTTCTTC
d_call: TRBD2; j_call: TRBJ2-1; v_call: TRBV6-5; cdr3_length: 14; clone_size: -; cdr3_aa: CASRTSGTYNEQFF; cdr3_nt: TGTGCCAGCAGGACTAGCGGGACCTACAATGAGCAGTTCTTC
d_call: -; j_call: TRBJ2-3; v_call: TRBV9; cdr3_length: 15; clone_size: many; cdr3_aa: CASSVEPIPTDTQYF; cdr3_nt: TGTGCCAGCAGCGTAGAGCCTATACCCACAGATACGCAGTATTTT
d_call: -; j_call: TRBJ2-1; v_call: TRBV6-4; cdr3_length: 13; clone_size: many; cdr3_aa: CASGRTPNNEQFF; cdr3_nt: TGTGCCAGCGGGAGAACCCCTAACAATGAGCAGTTCTTC
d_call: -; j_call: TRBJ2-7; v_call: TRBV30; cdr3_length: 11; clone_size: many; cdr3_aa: CAGSKSHEQYF; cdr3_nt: TGTGCCGGGTCAAAAAGTCACGAGCAGTACTTC
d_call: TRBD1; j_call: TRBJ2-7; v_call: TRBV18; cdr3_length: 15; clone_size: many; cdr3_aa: CASSPPGQATYEQYF; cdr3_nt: TGTGCCAGCTCACCACCGGGACAGGCTACCTACGAGCAGTACTTC
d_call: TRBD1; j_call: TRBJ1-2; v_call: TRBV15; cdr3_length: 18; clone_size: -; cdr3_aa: CATSRDPQRTGWGYGYTF; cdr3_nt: TGTGCCACCAGCAGAGATCCCCAGAGGACAGGGTGGGGCTATGGCTACACCTTC
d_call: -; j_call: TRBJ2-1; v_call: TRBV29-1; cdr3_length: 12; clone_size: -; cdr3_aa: CSVAGGNSEQFF; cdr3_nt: TGCAGCGTCGCCGGCGGCAACAGTGAGCAGTTCTTC
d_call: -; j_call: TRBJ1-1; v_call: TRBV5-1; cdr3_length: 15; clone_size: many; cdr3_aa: CASSLVEGRGTEAFF; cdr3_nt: TGCGCCAGCAGCTTGGTTGAGGGGAGGGGAACTGAAGCTTTCTTT
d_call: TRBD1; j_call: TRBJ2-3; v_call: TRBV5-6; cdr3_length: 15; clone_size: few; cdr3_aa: CASSWRDRGKDTQYF; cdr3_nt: TGTGCCAGCAGCTGGCGGGACAGGGGGAAAGATACGCAGTATTTT
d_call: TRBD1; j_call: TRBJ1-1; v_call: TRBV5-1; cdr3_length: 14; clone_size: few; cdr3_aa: CASSLTGGDTEAFF; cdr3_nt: TGCGCCAGCAGCTTGACAGGGGGGGACACTGAAGCTTTCTTT
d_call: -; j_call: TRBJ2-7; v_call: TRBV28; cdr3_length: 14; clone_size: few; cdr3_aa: CASSPRVGFYEQYF; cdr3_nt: TGTGCCAGCAGTCCTCGGGTGGGATTCTACGAGCAGTACTTC
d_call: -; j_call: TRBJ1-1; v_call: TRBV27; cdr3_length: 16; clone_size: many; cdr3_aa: CASRPNHRLHGTEAFF; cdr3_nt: TGTGCCAGCAGGCCTAACCACAGGCTGCACGGCACTGAAGCTTTCTTT
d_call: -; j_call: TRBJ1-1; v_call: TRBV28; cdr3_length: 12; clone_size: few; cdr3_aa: CASSSPTDRAFF; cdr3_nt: TGTGCCAGCAGTTCCCCCACGGACAGAGCTTTCTTT
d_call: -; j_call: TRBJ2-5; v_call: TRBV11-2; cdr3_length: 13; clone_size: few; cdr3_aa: CASSTGQKETQYF; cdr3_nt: TGTGCCAGCTCAACCGGACAGAAAGAGACCCAGTACTTC
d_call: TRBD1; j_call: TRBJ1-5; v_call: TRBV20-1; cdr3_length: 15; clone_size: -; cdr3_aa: CSARGGTVSNQPQHF; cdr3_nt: TGCAGTGCTAGAGGAGGGACAGTTAGCAATCAGCCCCAGCATTTT
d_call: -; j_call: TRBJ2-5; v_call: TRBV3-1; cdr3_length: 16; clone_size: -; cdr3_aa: CASSQDLTARQETQYF; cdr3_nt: TGTGCCAGCAGCCAAGATCTAACGGCGAGACAAGAGACCCAGTACTTC
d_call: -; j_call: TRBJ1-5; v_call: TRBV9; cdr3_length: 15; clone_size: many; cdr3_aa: CASSVAPGANQPQHF; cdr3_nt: TGTGCCAGCAGCGTAGCTCCCGGGGCCAATCAGCCCCAGCATTTT
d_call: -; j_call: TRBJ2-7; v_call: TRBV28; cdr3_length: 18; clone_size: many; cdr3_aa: CAALQQGMGLAGSYEQYF; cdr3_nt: TGTGCCGCCCTCCAACAGGGGATGGGGCTAGCGGGTTCCTACGAGCAGTACTTC
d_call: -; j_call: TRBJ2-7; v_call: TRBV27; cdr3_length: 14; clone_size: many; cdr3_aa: CASSLYSSSYEQYF; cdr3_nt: TGTGCCAGCAGTTTATACAGCAGCTCCTACGAGCAGTACTTC
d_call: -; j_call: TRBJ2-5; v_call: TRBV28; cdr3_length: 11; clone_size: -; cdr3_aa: CASSLRVTQYF; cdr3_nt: TGTGCCAGCAGTTTACGGGTGACCCAGTACTTC
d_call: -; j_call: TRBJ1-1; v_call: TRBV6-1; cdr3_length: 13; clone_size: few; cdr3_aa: CASSESLNTEAFF; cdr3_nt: TGTGCCAGCAGTGAAAGCCTGAACACTGAAGCTTTCTTT
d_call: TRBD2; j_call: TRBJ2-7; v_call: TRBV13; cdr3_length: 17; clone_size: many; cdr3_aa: CASSLSPWTSGGKEQYF; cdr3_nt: TGTGCCAGCAGCCTATCGCCCTGGACTAGCGGGGGAAAGGAGCAGTACTTC
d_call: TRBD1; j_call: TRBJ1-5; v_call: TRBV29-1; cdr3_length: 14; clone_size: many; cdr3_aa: CSAYTGEVGQPQHF; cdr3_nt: TGCAGCGCATACACAGGGGAGGTCGGTCAGCCCCAGCATTTT
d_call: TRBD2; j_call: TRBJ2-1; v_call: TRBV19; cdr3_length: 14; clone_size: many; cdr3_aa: CASSPGLASDEQFF; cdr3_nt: TGTGCCAGTAGCCCGGGACTAGCCTCAGATGAGCAGTTCTTC
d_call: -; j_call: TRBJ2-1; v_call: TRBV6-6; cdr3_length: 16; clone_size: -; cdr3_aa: CASSYYLGEAYNEQFF; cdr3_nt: TGTGCCAGCAGTTACTACCTGGGGGAGGCCTACAATGAGCAGTTCTTC
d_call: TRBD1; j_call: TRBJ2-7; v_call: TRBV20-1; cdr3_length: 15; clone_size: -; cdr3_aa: CSATNLGQASYEQYF; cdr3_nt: TGCAGTGCTACGAACCTTGGACAGGCCTCCTACGAGCAGTACTTC
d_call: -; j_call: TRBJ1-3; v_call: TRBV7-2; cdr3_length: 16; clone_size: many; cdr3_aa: CASSLEATSSGNTIYF; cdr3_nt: TGTGCCAGCAGCTTAGAAGCAACCTCCTCTGGAAACACCATATATTTT
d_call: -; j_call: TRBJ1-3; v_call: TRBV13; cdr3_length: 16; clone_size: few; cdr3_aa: CASSLVVRSSGNTIYF; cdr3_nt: TGTGCCAGCAGCTTAGTGGTCAGAAGCTCTGGAAACACCATATATTTT
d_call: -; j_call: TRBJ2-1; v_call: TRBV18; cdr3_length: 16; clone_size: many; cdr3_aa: CASSPRTPSSYNEQFF; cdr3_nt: TGTGCCAGCTCACCCCGGACCCCTAGTTCCTACAATGAGCAGTTCTTC
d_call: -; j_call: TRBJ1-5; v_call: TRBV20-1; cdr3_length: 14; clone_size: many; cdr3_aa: CSASRQGRRQPQHF; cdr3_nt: TGCAGTGCTAGTCGTCAGGGACGTCGTCAGCCCCAGCATTTT
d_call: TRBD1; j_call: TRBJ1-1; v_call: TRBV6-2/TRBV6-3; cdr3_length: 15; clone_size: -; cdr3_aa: CASSYPHRGFTEAFF; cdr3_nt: TGTGCCAGCAGTTACCCTCACAGGGGATTCACTGAAGCTTTCTTT
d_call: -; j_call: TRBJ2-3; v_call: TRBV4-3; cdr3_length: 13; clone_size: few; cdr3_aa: CASSQDPPDTQYF; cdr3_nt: TGCGCCAGCAGCCAAGACCCTCCAGATACGCAGTATTTT
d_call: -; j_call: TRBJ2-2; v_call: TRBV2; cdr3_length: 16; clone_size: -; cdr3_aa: CASTKAGGVNTGELFF; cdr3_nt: TGTGCCAGCACCAAGGCTGGGGGAGTCAACACCGGGGAGCTGTTTTTT
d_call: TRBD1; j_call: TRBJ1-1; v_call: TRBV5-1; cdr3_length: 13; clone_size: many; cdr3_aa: CASRGTANTEAFF; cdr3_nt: TGCGCCAGCAGGGGGACAGCTAACACTGAAGCTTTCTTT
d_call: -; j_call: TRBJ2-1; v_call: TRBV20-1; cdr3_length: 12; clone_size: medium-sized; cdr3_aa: CSARDGRIEQFF; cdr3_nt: TGCAGTGCTAGAGATGGGAGGATTGAGCAGTTCTTC
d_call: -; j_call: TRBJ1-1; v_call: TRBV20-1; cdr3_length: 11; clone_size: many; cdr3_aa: CSATPVVEAFF; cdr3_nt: TGCAGTGCTACCCCCGTGGTTGAAGCTTTCTTT
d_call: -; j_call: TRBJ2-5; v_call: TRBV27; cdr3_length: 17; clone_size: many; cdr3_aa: CASSLSPSGRTGETQYF; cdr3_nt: TGTGCCAGCAGTTTATCTCCGTCAGGCCGCACCGGGGAGACCCAGTACTTC
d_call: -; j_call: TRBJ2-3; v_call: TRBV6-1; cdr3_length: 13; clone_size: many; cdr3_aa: CASTLTGMDTQYF; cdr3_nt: TGTGCCAGCACCCTAACTGGGATGGATACGCAGTATTTT
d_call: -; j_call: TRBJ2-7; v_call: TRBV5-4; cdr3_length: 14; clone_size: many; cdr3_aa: CASSLAGQPYEQYF; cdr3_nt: TGTGCCAGCAGTTTAGCAGGGCAGCCCTACGAGCAGTACTTC
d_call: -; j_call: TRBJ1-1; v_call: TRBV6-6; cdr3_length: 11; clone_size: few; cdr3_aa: CASAVQGEAFF; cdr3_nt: TGTGCCAGCGCCGTACAGGGTGAAGCTTTCTTT
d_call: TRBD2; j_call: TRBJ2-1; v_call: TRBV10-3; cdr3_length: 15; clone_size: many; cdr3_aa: CAIRALAGSSDEQFF; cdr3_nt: TGTGCCATCAGGGCCCTAGCGGGAAGTTCGGATGAGCAGTTCTTC